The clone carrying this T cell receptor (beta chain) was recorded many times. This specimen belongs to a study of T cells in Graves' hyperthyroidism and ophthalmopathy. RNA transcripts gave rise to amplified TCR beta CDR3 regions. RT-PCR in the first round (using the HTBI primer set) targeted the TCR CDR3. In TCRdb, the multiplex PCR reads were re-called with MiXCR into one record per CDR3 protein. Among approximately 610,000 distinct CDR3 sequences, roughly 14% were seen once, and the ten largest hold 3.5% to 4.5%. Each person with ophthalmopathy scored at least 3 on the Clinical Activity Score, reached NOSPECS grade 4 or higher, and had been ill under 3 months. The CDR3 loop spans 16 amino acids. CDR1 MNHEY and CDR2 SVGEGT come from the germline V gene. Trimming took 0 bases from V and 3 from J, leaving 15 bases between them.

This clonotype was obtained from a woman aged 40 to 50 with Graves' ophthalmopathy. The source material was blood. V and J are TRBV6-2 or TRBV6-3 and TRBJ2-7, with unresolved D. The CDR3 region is CASSYSQPRGYYEQYF. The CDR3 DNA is TGTGCCAGCAGTTACTCTCAGCCCCGCGGATACTACGAGCAGTACTTC.